This is a list of T cell receptor beta chains from one sample in a study of blood T cell repertoires in COVID-19. TCRdb keeps only in-frame clones here, not all; method: immunoSEQ multiplex PCR. The table has 77,000 or so clones, about 87% seen once. The sequencing sample was made of peripheral blood. These TCRs come from a man over 45 with active COVID-19. Each CDR3 is given with its conserved first and last residue. D genes are given only for firm matches. Where a row states a size, it is once, few, many or the class of an expanded clone; other rows omit it.

clone_size d_call j_call v_call cdr3_nt cdr3_aa
NA TRBD2 TRBJ2-1 TRBV14 TGTGCCAGCAGCCAGTGGACTAGCCGTGAGCAGTTCTTC CASSQWTSREQFF
NA TRBD1 TRBJ1-6 TRBV2 TGTGCCAGCAGCCTCGAGACAGGGGGTAATTCACCCCTCCACTTT CASSLETGGNSPLHF
once TRBD1 TRBJ2-1 TRBV20-1 TGCAGTGCTAGTTCACACTGGACAGGTGGGAATGAGCAGTTCTTC CSASSHWTGGNEQFF
NA NA TRBJ1-5 TRBV24-1 TGTGCCACCAGTGAGCCGGGCAGGGGCCCCAATCAGCCCCAGCATTTT CATSEPGRGPNQPQHF
NA TRBD2 TRBJ2-2 TRBV15 TGTGCCACCAGCACTCGTCTAGCGGGAGGGCCAGGCGGGGAGCTGTTTTTT CATSTRLAGGPGGELFF
NA TRBD1 TRBJ2-7 TRBV11-2 TGTGCCAGCAGCTCGGGACAGGGGGCTTTCGAGCAGTACTTC CASSSGQGAFEQYF
once NA TRBJ2-1 TRBV3-1/TRBV3-2 TGTGCCAGCAGCCAAGGTCCCGGGATTTACAATGAGCAGTTCTTC CASSQGPGIYNEQFF
once TRBD2 TRBJ2-3 TRBV2 TGTGCCAGCAGTGAAGGACTAGCGGCGCAGTATTTT CASSEGLAAQYF
few TRBD2 TRBJ2-2 TRBV7-2 TGTGCCAGCAGGCCAGCGGCGGGGGCCGGGGAGCTGTTTTTT CASRPAAGAGELFF
NA TRBD1 TRBJ2-3 TRBV11-3 TGTGCCAGCAGCCCCCGGGGACAGGGGAACACAGATACGCAGTATTTT CASSPRGQGNTDTQYF
NA TRBD1 TRBJ1-5 TRBV6-5 TGTGCCAGCAGGGGACAGGTCAATCAGCCCCAGCATTTT CASRGQVNQPQHF
NA NA TRBJ1-2 TRBV19 TGTGCCAGTAGTAACCCCTCGGAACTATGGGGCTACACCTTC CASSNPSELWGYTF
NA NA TRBJ2-7 TRBV7-2 TGTGCCAGCAGTACGGACACAACCTACGAGCAGTACTTC CASSTDTTYEQYF
NA TRBD1 TRBJ2-6 TRBV27 TGTGCCAGCAGTTTAGACAGGGGGCGCGCTGGGGCCAACGTCCTGACTTTC CASSLDRGRAGANVLTF
NA TRBD2 TRBJ2-2 TRBV9 TGTGCCAGCAGCCCGCGGACTAGCTTCGGTATCGGGGAGCTGTTTTTT CASSPRTSFGIGELFF